This T cell receptor (beta chain) was obtained from a study of identical twins. Overall study results and limits: Conclusions relied on cross-sectional statistical analysis, not following the same donors. Where beta out-of-frame sequences were concerned, excess twin sharing was weaker. Whereas memory repertoires showed no such difference, abundant cord blood beta clonotypes carried fewer insertions.

This CDR3 comprises 20 residues. The J segment lost 4 bases and the V segment lost 5 bases, leaving 21 bases of the junction unmatched. The germline CDR1 and CDR2 sequences are LNHNV and YYDKDF (reference sequence). MiXCR was run by TCRdb on the 5' RACE reads, yielding one entry per CDR3 protein. The repertoire holds nearly 650,000 distinct CDR3 sequences, around 7.5% seen once, with roughly 1.5% in the top ten. About this clonotype: The antigen is undetermined.

These same data were also listed under a study on yellow fever vaccine responses in identical twins.

J is TRBJ1-4 and V is TRBV15, with 8 bases that match TRBD1. Sequencing was carried out using PBMCs. This TCR was sampled from a woman aged 18-29 years in good health. CDR3 loop: CATSVDPGQAGTVLNEKLFF. The DNA of the CDR3 is TGTGCCACCAGCGTCGACCCGGGACAGGCAGGGACGGTCCTTAATGAAAAACTGTTTTTT.